These T cell receptor beta chains were read from a single sample in a study of blood T cell repertoires in COVID-19. Produced via immunoSEQ multiplex PCR; TCRdb's table is partial and in-frame only. The table includes 250,000 or so clones, more than 75% detected once. Sequenced: peripheral blood. These TCRs come from a man aged 35-49 years with active or convalescent COVID-19. The CDR3 runs from the conserved cysteine through the conserved F or W. The D gene is left open where the match is weak. Clone size is shown for a subset of rows, as once, few, many or a class of expanded clone.

V gene	clone size	D gene	J gene	CDR3 protein	CDR3 DNA
TRBV19	.	.	TRBJ1-5	CASSTVPLEPQHF	TGTGCCAGTAGTACGGTCCCTCTAGAGCCCCAGCATTTT
TRBV19	.	.	TRBJ1-2	CASSTPSAGWYGYTF	TGTGCCAGTAGTACCCCTTCGGCAGGGTGGTATGGCTACACCTTC
TRBV7-2	.	TRBD2	TRBJ2-7	CASSKPGLAVLEQYF	TGTGCCAGCAGCAAACCGGGACTAGCTGTTCTCGAGCAGTACTTC
TRBV19	.	TRBD1	TRBJ1-4	CASSIVPGGATNEKLFF	TGTGCCAGTAGTATAGTTCCAGGGGGTGCAACTAATGAAAAACTGTTTTTT
TRBV6-5	.	TRBD1	TRBJ1-2	CASSYSEGAGGYTF	TGTGCCAGCAGTTACTCAGAGGGGGCCGGTGGCTACACCTTC
TRBV7-9	.	TRBD2	TRBJ2-7	CASSYLAGVLNEQYF	TGTGCCAGCAGCTACCTAGCGGGTGTGTTGAACGAGCAGTACTTC
TRBV20-1	.	TRBD1	TRBJ1-1	CSASNDRVGETEAFF	TGCAGTGCTAGTAATGACAGGGTAGGAGAAACTGAAGCTTTCTTT
TRBV25-1	.	TRBD2	TRBJ2-2	CASSYSGGRPGELFF	TGTGCCAGCAGCTATTCGGGGGGGCGGCCCGGGGAGCTGTTTTTT
TRBV5-5	.	TRBD2	TRBJ2-3	CASSSLGGGSADTQYF	TGTGCCAGCAGCTCCTTGGGGGGAGGGAGTGCAGATACGCAGTATTTT
TRBV6-5	once	.	TRBJ1-1	CASSYSSGRTEAFF	TGTGCCAGCAGTTACTCATCAGGGCGGACTGAAGCTTTCTTT
TRBV12-5	once	TRBD1	TRBJ1-2	CASGLERGQDYGYTF	TGTGCTAGTGGTTTGGAAAGGGGGCAGGACTATGGCTACACCTTC
TRBV7-9	.	TRBD1	TRBJ2-5	CASSEEGAQETQYF	TGTGCCAGCAGCGAAGAGGGGGCTCAAGAGACCCAGTACTTC
TRBV11-3	.	TRBD1	TRBJ1-5	CASSPGQGSNQPQHF	TGTGCCAGCAGCCCCGGACAGGGGAGCAATCAGCCCCAGCATTTT
TRBV6-4	.	TRBD1	TRBJ1-5	CASSADRSGNQPQHF	TGTGCCAGCAGCGCGGACAGGAGCGGCAATCAGCCCCAGCATTTT
TRBV9	.	TRBD1	TRBJ1-1	CASSVGLGTAHWGAFF	TGTGCCAGCAGCGTAGGTTTGGGGACAGCGCACTGGGGAGCTTTCTTT